The 26 T cell receptor beta chains given below trace back to one sample, sequenced in a study of T cell repertoires in cytomegalovirus infection. No antigens are known for them. TCRdb ran MiXCR on the reads and lists one entry per CDR3 protein. This table has about 34,000 distinct CDR3 sequences, approximately 52% appearing once. The starting material was CD8+ T cells from cultured PBMCs, obtained from culture after CMV antigen stimulation. The receptors here all came from a human donor in good health (CMV status not recorded). Some clones in this sample may be carry-over from other donors' samples.

This clonotype was observed a single time. This rearrangement joins TRBV11-2 to TRBJ2-7; no clear D gene. Germline V gene data show CDR1 as SGHAT and CDR2 as FQNNGV. Trimming left V 2 bases short and J 2 bases short, with 10 bases between. The CDR3 is 14 residues long. CDR3 in amino acids: CASSLSSVAYEQYF. In DNA, the CDR3 is TGTGCCAGCAGCTTAAGCAGCGTAGCCTACGAGCAGTACTTC.

CDR3 sequence (DNA): TGCAGCGTTGAAGGATCCCTGTACAATGAGCAGTTCTTC. This gives the protein CSVEGSLYNEQFF. The rearrangement uses TRBV29-1 and TRBJ2-1, with D uncertain. V shed 1 base and J shed 4 bases, with 8 bases lying between them. Germline V gene sequence: CDR1 SQVTM, CDR2 ANQGSEA. The length of the CDR3 is 13 residues.

The gene calls are TRBV4-2 and TRBJ2-7; perhaps TRBD2 as D (6 bases). The CDR3 is made up of 14 amino acids. Trimming left V 1 base short and J 4 bases short, with 11 bases between. Germline CDR1 LGHNA, CDR2 YNFKEQ. CDR3 amino acids: CASSQVGGGYEQYF. CDR3 in DNA: TGTGCCAGCAGCCAAGTAGGAGGAGGGTACGAGCAGTACTTC.

The chain links TRBV6-8 to TRBJ2-2; tentative D call: TRBD1 (5 bases). The germline CDR1 and CDR2 sequences are MNHGY and SAAAGT. CDR3 length equals 13 residues. The ends were cut back, 7 bases at V and 1 base at J, with 7 bases in the middle. CDR3 bases: TGTGCCAGCAAAGACAGGAACACCGGGGAGCTGTTTTTT. As protein: CASKDRNTGELFF.

The chain uses TRBV7-3 and TRBJ2-3, with D maybe TRBD2 (5 bases). Germline V gene data show CDR1 as SGHTA and CDR2 as FQGTGA. There are 15 residues in the CDR3. Deletions cut 1 base from V and 2 bases from J, with 10 bases between. CDR3 amino acids: CASSLRGLFTDTQYF. Written as DNA, the CDR3 is TGTGCCAGCAGCTTAAGAGGGCTTTTCACAGATACGCAGTATTTT.

The chain links TRBV12-3 or TRBV12-4 to TRBJ2-7; 10 nucleotides line up with TRBD2. V dropped 4 bases and J dropped 9; count of bases not matched to a gene: 15. The CDR3 runs to 16 residues. Here the CDR3 reads CASSSPIGLAAVPQYF. For the CDR3, the DNA is TGTGCCAGCAGTTCCCCAATAGGACTAGCGGCTGTACCGCAGTACTTC.

The rearrangement uses TRBV6-6 and TRBJ1-2; D unclear. V shed 5 bases and J shed 2 bases, with 9 bases lying between them. The CDR3 length is 13 residues. The germline gives CDR1 MNHNY, CDR2 SVGAGI (reference sequence). CDR3 nucleotides: TGTGCCAGCAGTGGGCACTTAAACTATGGCTACACCTTC. The encoded protein is CASSGHLNYGYTF.

CDR3 residues: CASTLSSGSYNEQFF. The CDR3 nucleotides read TGTGCCAGCACCCTTTCATCGGGTTCCTACAATGAGCAGTTCTTC. The J gene is TRBJ2-1, the V gene TRBV28; D unclear. The V end was cut by 7 bases, the J end by 1 base, with 14 bases between. This CDR3 is 15 amino acids long. Germline-derived CDR1 and CDR2 are MDHEN and SYDVKM.

The V call is TRBV4-1, the J call TRBJ2-1; 9 bases agree with TRBD2. Germline loops: CDR1 MGHRA, CDR2 YSYEKL. The trim removed 4 bases at V and 7 bases at J, leaving 5 bases unmatched. The CDR3 sequence is 14 residues long. The CDR3 DNA is TGCGCCAGCAGCCCGCGGGGGGGGGGGAATGAGCAGTTCTTC. Its translation is CASSPRGGGNEQFF.

J is TRBJ2-3 and V is TRBV7-8; 13 bases are a match to TRBD2. Looked up from germline, CDR1 is SGHVS and CDR2 is FQNEAQ. Unmatched junction bases numbered 5, after V lost 5 bases and J lost 0 bases. CDR3 length: 17 amino acids. The CDR3 nucleotides are TGTGCCAGCAGCCCGGGACTAGCGGGGTCTAGCACAGATACGCAGTATTTT. This gives the protein CASSPGLAGSSTDTQYF.

The chain employs TRBV19 and TRBJ1-1; D gene uncertain. The CDR3 has 17 residues. Germline CDR1 LNHDA, CDR2 SQIVND (reference sequence). V gave up 5 bases and J gave up 1 base, with 20 bases separating them. CDR3 DNA: TGTGCCAGTAGTGTCCCTATGGCAGGTGATCAGAACACTGAAGCTTTCTTT. Translating it yields CASSVPMAGDQNTEAFF.

Ten or more counts support this clonotype. This chain connects TRBV7-2 to TRBJ2-3, with a possible D match to TRBD2 (7 bases). This CDR3 spans 16 amino acids. Germline V lookup: CDR1 SGHTA, CDR2 FQGNSA. Trimming shortened V by 3 bases and J by 5 bases, and 18 bases separated the two germline ends. CDR3 nucleotide sequence: TGTGCCAGCAGCTTTTTGGGGGGGGGGACAAAAGATACGCAGTATTTT. It encodes CASSFLGGGTKDTQYF.

This chain links TRBV27 with TRBJ2-1, with D possibly called TRBD1 or TRBD2 (6 bases each). CDR1 and CDR2 (germline): MNHEY, SMNVEV (reference sequence). The CDR3 sequence is 14 residues long. V gave up 4 bases and J gave up 5 bases, with 12 bases separating them. CDR3 sequence reads: CASSSGGINNEQFF. The CDR3 coding sequence is TGTGCCAGCAGTTCCGGGGGCATTAACAATGAGCAGTTCTTC.

The J gene is TRBJ2-1, the V gene TRBV19, with unresolved D. Germline CDR1 and CDR2: LNHDA and SQIVND (reference sequence). V lost 2 bases to trimming and J lost 2 bases, with 13 bases between them. The CDR3 loop spans 16 amino acids. CDR3 loop: CASSILRLRTYNEQFF. The CDR3, as DNA: TGTGCCAGTAGTATACTGAGGCTTCGGACCTACAATGAGCAGTTCTTC. The complete variable domain, with remaining parts taken from reference TRBV19 and TRBJ2-1, reads DGGITQSPKYLFRKEGQNVTLSCEQNLNHDAMYWYRQDPGQGLRLIYYSQIVNDFQKGDIAEGYSVSREKKESFPLTVTSAQKNPTAFYLCASSILRLRTYNEQFFGPGTRLTVL.

The chain uses TRBV7-2 and TRBJ2-5; tentatively, D is TRBD1 (5 bases). The CDR3 sequence is 13 residues long. CDR1 and CDR2 from the germline V gene are SGHTA and FQGNSA. Trimming left V 4 bases short and J 4 bases short, with 10 bases between. The CDR3 is CASSSDSRETQYF. The CDR3 nucleotides read TGTGCCAGCAGCTCCGACAGCCGAGAGACCCAGTACTTC.

The chain joins TRBV24-1 to TRBJ2-3; 7 bases map to TRBD2. CDR3 size: 16 residues. V was pared by 4 bases and J by 5 bases, with 11 bases of the junction left unmatched. Germline V gene sequence: CDR1 KGHDR, CDR2 SFDVKD. The CDR3 sequence: CATSDPLSTGGDTQYF. Written as DNA, the CDR3 is TGTGCCACCAGTGACCCTCTATCAACGGGGGGAGATACGCAGTATTTT.

There are a few counts of this clonotype. The rearrangement links TRBV25-1 to TRBJ2-1; 11 bases align to TRBD1. Trimming removed 6 bases from V and 4 bases from J; junction bases left unmatched: 5. The CDR3 consists of 15 residues. From germline, CDR1 is MGHDK and CDR2 SYGVNS. The CDR3 sequence: CASSTGTGGYNEQFF. The CDR3 bases are TGTGCCAGCAGCACCGGGACAGGGGGGTACAATGAGCAGTTCTTC.

This clonotype was recorded once. This chain connects TRBV27 to TRBJ2-2, with 9 positions matching TRBD1. This CDR3 has 16 amino acids. Germline V gene sequence: CDR1 MNHEY, CDR2 SMNVEV (reference sequence). V lost 1 base to trimming and J lost 5 bases; unmatched junction nucleotides: 5. The CDR3: CASSLLQGAGTGELFF. Here the CDR3 DNA reads TGTGCCAGCAGTTTATTACAGGGGGCAGGAACCGGGGAGCTGTTTTTT.

The chain links TRBV7-4 to TRBJ2-7; the match to TRBD1 covers 10 bases. CDR3 size: 14 residues. Germline CDR1 is SGHVT and CDR2 is SQSDAQ. J lost 3 bases, V lost 5 bases, and 4 bases had no gene match. The CDR3 sequence is CASSPGTGDYEQYF. In DNA form, the CDR3 reads TGTGCCAGCAGCCCCGGGACAGGGGACTACGAGCAGTACTTC.

For the CDR3, the DNA is TGTGCCAGCAGCTTCAAACGGAAAGGCGAAAAACTGTTTTTT. This translates into CASSFKRKGEKLFF. The chain recombines TRBV7-8 with TRBJ1-4, with D unresolved. Between the trimmed V and J ends, which lost 3 bases and 8 bases, there was a span of 13 bases. Germline V gene lookup returns CDR1 SGHVS and CDR2 FQNEAQ. The length of the CDR3 is 14 residues.

This clonotype has a single count. The chain is built from TRBV7-9 and TRBJ2-5; 8 bases are shared with TRBD2. V was pared by 1 base and J by 5 bases, with 12 bases of the junction left unmatched. The germline V gene has CDR1 SEHNR and CDR2 FQNEAQ (reference sequence). This CDR3 is 17 amino acids long. For the CDR3, the DNA is TGTGCCAGCAGCTTAGGTCGGGCGCGGGGGGAAAAGGAGACCCAGTACTTC. Translating gives CASSLGRARGEKETQYF.

The J gene is TRBJ2-1, the V gene TRBV20-1; TRBD2 matches at 8 bases. CDR3 length: 14 residues. Per the germline V gene, CDR1 is DFQATT and CDR2 is SNEGSKA (reference sequence). The ends lost 5 bases at V and 3 bases at J; junction bases unmatched: 6. As DNA, the CDR3 is TGCAGTGCTCAGATTCTAGCGGGCTACAATGAGCAGTTCTTC. Translation: CSAQILAGYNEQFF.

CDR3 amino acids: CASREDGLNYGYTF. The CDR3 DNA is TGCGCCAGCAGGGAGGACGGGCTAAACTATGGCTACACCTTC. J is TRBJ1-2 and V is TRBV5-1; D unresolved. The CDR3 extends over 14 amino acids. Germline values: CDR1 SGHRS, CDR2 YFSETQ. The V and J ends lost 5 bases and 2 bases respectively, with 13 bases between them.

V and J are TRBV7-9 and TRBJ2-5; D remains ambiguous. Germline CDR1 reads SEHNR; CDR2 reads FQNEAQ (reference sequence). This CDR3 region has 12 residues. V lost 5 bases to trimming and J lost 0 bases, with 4 bases between them. In DNA, the CDR3 is TGTGCCAGCAGCAACGACCAAGAGACCCAGTACTTC. Translating it yields CASSNDQETQYF.

The rearrangement uses TRBV19 and TRBJ2-3; the D gene is possibly TRBD2 (7 bases). The CDR3 has 13 amino acids. Trimming cost V 6 bases and J 3 bases, with 10 bases left between them. Germline V lookup: CDR1 LNHDA, CDR2 SQIVND (reference sequence). The CDR3 nucleotides are TGTGCCAGTAGGGGGGGGGCGACAGATACGCAGTATTTT. It encodes CASRGGATDTQYF. The complete variable domain, with remaining parts taken from reference TRBV19 and TRBJ2-3, reads DGGITQSPKYLFRKEGQNVTLSCEQNLNHDAMYWYRQDPGQGLRLIYYSQIVNDFQKGDIAEGYSVSREKKESFPLTVTSAQKNPTAFYLCASRGGATDTQYFGPGTRLTVL.

At least ten counts were recorded for this clonotype. The V call is TRBV7-8, the J call TRBJ2-7; no definite D call. The length of the CDR3 is 15 residues. Germline V gene lookup returns CDR1 SGHVS and CDR2 FQNEAQ. Trimming took off 0 bases at V and 2 bases at J, with 11 bases between the two ends. CDR3 loop: CASSLALNGAYEQYF. CDR3 nucleotides: TGTGCCAGCAGCTTAGCGTTGAACGGAGCCTACGAGCAGTACTTC.